The entry below gives a single T cell receptor beta chain sequence along with its context. The data derive from a study of blood T cell repertoires in COVID-19. The cohort comprised adults aged 18 to 89 years residing in about two dozen US areas. The CDR3 spans 19 residues. V was trimmed by 4 bases and J by 0 bases, leaving 26 bases between them. Per germline, CDR1 SGDLS and CDR2 YYNGEE. Under the authors' procedure: Estimation of nucleated cell counts was performed using reference gene primer amplification. Sequencing was performed with immunoSEQ multiplex PCR; in TCRdb, only in-frame clones are kept and a portion is missing. The DNA gave D and trimming, while V, J and clone size come from that table. The repertoire holds some 340,000 clones, with about four fifths as singletons.

The origin of this receptor is a woman in her forties or fifties who had recovered from COVID-19. The sample was PBMCs or T cells enriched from blood (not recorded which). V gene TRBV9 combines with J gene TRBJ2-7; D perhaps matches TRBD1 (6 bases). The CDR3 DNA follows: TGTGCCAGCAGCCAGCAGGGACAACGTTCGGCCTACAACTCCTACGAGCAGTACTTC. This sequence encodes CASSQQGQRSAYNSYEQYF.